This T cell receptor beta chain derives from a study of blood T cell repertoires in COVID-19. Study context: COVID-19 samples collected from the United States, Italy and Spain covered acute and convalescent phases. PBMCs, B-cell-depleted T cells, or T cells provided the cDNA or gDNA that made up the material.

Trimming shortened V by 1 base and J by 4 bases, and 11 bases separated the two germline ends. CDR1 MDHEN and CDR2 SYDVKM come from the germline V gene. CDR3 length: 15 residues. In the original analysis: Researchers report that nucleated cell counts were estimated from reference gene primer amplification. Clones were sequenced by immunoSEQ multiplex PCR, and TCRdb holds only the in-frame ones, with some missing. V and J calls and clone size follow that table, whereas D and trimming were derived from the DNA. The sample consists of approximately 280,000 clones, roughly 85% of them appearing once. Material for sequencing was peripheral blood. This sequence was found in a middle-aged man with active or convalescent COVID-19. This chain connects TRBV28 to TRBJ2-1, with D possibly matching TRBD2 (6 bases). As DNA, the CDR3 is TGTGCCAGCAGTTTATATCGGGACTCTTACAATGAGCAGTTCTTC. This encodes CASSLYRDSYNEQFF. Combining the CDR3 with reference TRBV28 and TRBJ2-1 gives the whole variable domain DVKVTQSSRYLVKRTGEKVFLECVQDMDHENMFWYRQDPGLGLRLIYFSYDVKMKEKGDIPEGYSVSREKKERFSLILESASTNQTSMYLCASSLYRDSYNEQFFGPGTRLTVL.